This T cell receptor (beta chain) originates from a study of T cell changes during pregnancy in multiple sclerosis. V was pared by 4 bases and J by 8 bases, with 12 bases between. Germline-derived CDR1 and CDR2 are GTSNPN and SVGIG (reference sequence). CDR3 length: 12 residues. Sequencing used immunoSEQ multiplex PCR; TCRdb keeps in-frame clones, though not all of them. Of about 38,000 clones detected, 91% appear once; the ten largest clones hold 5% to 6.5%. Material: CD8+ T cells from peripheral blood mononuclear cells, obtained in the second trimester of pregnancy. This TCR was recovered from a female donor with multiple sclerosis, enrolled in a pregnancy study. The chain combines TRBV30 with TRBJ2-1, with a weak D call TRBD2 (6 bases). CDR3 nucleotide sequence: TGTGCCTGGACACTAGCTTCGGATGAGCAGTTCTTC. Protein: CAWTLASDEQFF.